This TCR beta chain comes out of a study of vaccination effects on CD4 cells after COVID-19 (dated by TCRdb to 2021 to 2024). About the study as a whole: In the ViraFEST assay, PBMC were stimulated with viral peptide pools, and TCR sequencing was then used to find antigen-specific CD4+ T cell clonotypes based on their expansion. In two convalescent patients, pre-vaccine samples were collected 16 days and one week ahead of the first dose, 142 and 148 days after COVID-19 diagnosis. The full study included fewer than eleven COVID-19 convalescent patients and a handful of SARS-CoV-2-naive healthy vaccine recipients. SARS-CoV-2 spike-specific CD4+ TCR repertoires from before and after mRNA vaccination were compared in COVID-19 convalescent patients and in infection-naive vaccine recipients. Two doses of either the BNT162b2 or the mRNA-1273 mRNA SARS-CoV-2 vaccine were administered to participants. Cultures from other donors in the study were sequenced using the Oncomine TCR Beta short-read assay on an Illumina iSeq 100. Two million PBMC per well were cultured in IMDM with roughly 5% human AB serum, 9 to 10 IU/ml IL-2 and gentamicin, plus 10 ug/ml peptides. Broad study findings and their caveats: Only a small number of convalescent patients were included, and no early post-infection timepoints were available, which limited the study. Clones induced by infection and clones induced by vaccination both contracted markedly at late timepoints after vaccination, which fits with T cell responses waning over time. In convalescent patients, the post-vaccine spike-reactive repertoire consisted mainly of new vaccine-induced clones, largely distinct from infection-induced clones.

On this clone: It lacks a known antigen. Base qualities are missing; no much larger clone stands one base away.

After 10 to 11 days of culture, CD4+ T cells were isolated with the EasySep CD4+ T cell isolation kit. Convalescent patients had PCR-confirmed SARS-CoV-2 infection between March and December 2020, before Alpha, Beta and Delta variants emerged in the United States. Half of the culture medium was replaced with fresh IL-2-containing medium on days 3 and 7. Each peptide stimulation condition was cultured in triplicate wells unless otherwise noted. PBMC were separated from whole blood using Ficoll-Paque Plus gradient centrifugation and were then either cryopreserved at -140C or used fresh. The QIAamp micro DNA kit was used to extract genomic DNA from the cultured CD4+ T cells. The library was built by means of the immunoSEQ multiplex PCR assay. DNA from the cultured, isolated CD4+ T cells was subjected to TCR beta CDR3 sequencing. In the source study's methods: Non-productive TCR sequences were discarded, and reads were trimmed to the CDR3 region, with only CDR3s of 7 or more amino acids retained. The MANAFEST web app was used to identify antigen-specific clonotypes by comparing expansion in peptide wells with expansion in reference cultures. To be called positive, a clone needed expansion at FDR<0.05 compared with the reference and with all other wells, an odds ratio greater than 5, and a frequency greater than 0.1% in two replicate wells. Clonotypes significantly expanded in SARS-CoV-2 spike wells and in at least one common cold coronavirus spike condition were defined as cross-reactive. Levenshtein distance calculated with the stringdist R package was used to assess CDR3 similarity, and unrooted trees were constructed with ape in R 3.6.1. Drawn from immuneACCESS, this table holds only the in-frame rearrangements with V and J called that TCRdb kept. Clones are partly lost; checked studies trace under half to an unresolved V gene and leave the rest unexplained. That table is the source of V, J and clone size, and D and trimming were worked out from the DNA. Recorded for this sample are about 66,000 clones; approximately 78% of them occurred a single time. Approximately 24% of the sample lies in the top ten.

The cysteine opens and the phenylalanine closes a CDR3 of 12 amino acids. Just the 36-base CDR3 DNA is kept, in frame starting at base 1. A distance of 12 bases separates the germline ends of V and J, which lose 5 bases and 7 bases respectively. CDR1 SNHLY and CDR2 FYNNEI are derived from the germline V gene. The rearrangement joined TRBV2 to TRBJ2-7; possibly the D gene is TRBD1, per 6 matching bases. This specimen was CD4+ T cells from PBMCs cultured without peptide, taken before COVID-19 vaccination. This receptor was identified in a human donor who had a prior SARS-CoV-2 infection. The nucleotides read TGTGCCAGCAGTCTAACAGGGTGGGAGCAGTACTTC. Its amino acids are CASSLTGWEQYF.